This entry is about one T cell receptor beta chain. What it recognizes is unknown. Trimming removed 7 bases from V and 5 bases from J, with 8 bases in between. CDR3 length equals 12 residues. In germline, CDR1 is MNHNS, CDR2 SASEGT. Clones were sequenced by immunoSEQ multiplex PCR, and TCRdb holds only the in-frame ones, with some missing. The sample carries around 40,000 clones, under 80% recorded once. This specimen belongs to a study of a mutant IDH1 vaccine in newly diagnosed glioma. Whole-study context: Averaging 40.4 years of age, treated patients were approximately 62% male and roughly 38% female. Former treatment meant radiotherapy, temozolomide, or both; the majority had gotten both.

Time point noted: week 23, last vaccination. Alongside topical imiquimod, each dose of vaccine comprised 300 ug of mutant IDH1 20-mer peptide. The sample here was PBMCs, taken from a glioma patient whose treatment included an IDH1 peptide vaccine. This receptor was taken from a man aged 45 to 65 with glioma. J is TRBJ2-2 and V is TRBV6-1; D call uncertain. Here the CDR3 DNA reads TGTGCCAGCATTCGGTGGACCGGGGAGCTGTTTTTT. It yields the protein CASIRWTGELFF.